These T cell receptor beta chains were read from a single sample in a study of vaccination and CD4 T cells after COVID-19. These receptors have no known antigen. Using its own MiXCR run on the PCR reads, TCRdb lists one record per CDR3 protein. The table shows about 15,000 distinct CDR3 sequences, with 51% occurring only once. Sequencing was done on a sample of CD4+ T cells from blood, cultured in vitro. The origin of the receptors is a human donor who had recovered from COVID-19. CDR3s include the opening cysteine and the closing phenylalanine or tryptophan. D genes are given only for firm matches. Rows give clone size only sometimes, using once, few, many, or a class for an expanded clone.

v_call	j_call	clone_size	d_call	cdr3_aa	cdr3_nt
TRBV7-8	TRBJ1-1	NA	NA	CASSLREGHYEQYFGPGQAEAFF	NA
TRBV15	TRBJ2-7	NA	NA	CATSRETPQRGSYEQYF	TGTGCCACCAGCAGAGAAACGCCGCAGCGAGGGAGCTACGAGCAGTACTTC
TRBV6-2/TRBV6-3	TRBJ2-3	NA	NA	CASSYRRTDTQYF	TGTGCCAGCAGTTACCGGAGAACAGATACGCAGTATTTT
TRBV6-1	TRBJ2-5	NA	NA	CASTRADSVQETQYF	TGTGCCAGCACCAGGGCCGATAGTGTACAAGAGACCCAGTACTTC
TRBV12-3/TRBV12-4	TRBJ2-3	few	NA	CASSPSTDTQYF	TGTGCCAGCAGCCCTAGCACAGATACGCAGTATTTT
TRBV7-8	TRBJ2-7	few	NA	CASSLSPGNSYEQYF	TGTGCCAGCAGCTTAAGTCCAGGGAATTCCTACGAGCAGTACTTC
TRBV12-3/TRBV12-4	TRBJ1-5	NA	NA	CASSRDIGNRPQHF	TGTGCCAGCAGCCGCGACATCGGCAATCGGCCCCAGCATTTT
TRBV5-4	TRBJ2-2	NA	TRBD1	CASSLPGTGNTGELFF	TGTGCCAGCAGCTTACCCGGGACAGGGAACACCGGGGAGCTGTTTTTT
TRBV6-2/TRBV6-3	TRBJ2-1	NA	NA	CASSYSMSETSRYEQFF	TGTGCCAGCAGTTACTCGATGTCAGAGACTAGTCGGTATGAGCAGTTCTTC
TRBV7-9	TRBJ1-3	NA	TRBD1	CASSLEGTGGNTIYF	TGTGCCAGCAGCTTAGAAGGGACAGGTGGAAACACCATATATTTT
TRBV6-2/TRBV6-3	TRBJ2-1	NA	NA	CASSYSSSIEQFF	TGTGCCAGCAGTTACTCGAGTAGTATAGAGCAGTTCTTC
TRBV20-1	TRBJ1-1	few	NA	CSAAAASTEAFF	TGCAGTGCGGCTGCCGCCAGCACTGAAGCTTTCTTT
TRBV7-9	TRBJ1-3	few	NA	CASSSGRSGNTIYF	TGTGCCAGCAGCTCCGGTCGGTCGGGAAACACCATATATTTT
TRBV12-5	TRBJ2-7	NA	TRBD2	CASATILRMGLEGNEQYF	TGTGCTAGTGCCACGATCTTAAGGATGGGACTAGAGGGAAACGAGCAGTACTTC
TRBV5-8	TRBJ1-2	NA	TRBD1	CASSFRQGDAYGYTF	TGTGCCAGCAGCTTCCGACAGGGAGATGCGTATGGCTACACCTTC
TRBV6-2/TRBV6-3	TRBJ2-1	NA	NA	CASSYSTEQFF	TGTGCCAGCAGTTACTCTACTGAGCAGTTCTTC
TRBV20-1	TRBJ2-3	few	TRBD2	CSASDREGLTDTQYF	TGCAGTGCTAGTGACCGGGAGGGCCTGACAGATACGCAGTATTTT
TRBV7-2	TRBJ2-1	NA	NA	CASSLPQGKGEQFF	TGTGCCAGCAGCCTCCCCCAGGGTAAGGGTGAGCAGTTCTTC
TRBV7-2	TRBJ2-3	few	NA	CASSLEPINGDTQYF	TGTGCCAGCAGCTTAGAGCCCATTAATGGAGATACGCAGTATTTT
TRBV27	TRBJ2-1	few	TRBD2	CASSGSSGSNYNEQFF	TGTGCCAGCAGCGGTTCTAGCGGTTCGAACTACAATGAGCAGTTCTTC
TRBV20-1	TRBJ1-5	few	NA	CSARVGPQPQHF	TGCAGTGCTAGAGTCGGACCGCAACCCCAGCATTTT